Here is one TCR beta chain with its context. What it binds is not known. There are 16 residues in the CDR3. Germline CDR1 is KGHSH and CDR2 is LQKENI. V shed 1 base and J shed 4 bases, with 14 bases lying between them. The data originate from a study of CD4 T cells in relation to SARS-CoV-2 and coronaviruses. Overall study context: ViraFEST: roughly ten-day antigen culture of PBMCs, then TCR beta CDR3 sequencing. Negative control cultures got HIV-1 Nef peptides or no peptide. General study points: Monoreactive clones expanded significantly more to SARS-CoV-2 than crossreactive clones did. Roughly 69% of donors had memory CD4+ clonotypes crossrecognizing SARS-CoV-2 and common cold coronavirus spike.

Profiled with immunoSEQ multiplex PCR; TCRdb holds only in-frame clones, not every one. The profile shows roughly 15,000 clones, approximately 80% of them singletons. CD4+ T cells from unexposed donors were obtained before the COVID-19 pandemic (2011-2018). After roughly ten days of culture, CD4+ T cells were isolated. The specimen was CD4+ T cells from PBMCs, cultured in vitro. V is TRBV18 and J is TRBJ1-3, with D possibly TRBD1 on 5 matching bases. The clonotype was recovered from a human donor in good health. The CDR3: CASSPLLTGLGNTIYF. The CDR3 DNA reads TGTGCCAGCTCACCACTCCTAACAGGCTTGGGAAACACCATATATTTT. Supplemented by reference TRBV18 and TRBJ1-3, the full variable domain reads NAGVMQNPRHLVRRRGQEARLRCSPMKGHSHVYWYRQLPEEGLKFMVYLQKENIIDESGMPKERFSAEFPKEGPSILRIQQVVRGDSAAYFCASSPLLTGLGNTIYFGEGSWLTVV.